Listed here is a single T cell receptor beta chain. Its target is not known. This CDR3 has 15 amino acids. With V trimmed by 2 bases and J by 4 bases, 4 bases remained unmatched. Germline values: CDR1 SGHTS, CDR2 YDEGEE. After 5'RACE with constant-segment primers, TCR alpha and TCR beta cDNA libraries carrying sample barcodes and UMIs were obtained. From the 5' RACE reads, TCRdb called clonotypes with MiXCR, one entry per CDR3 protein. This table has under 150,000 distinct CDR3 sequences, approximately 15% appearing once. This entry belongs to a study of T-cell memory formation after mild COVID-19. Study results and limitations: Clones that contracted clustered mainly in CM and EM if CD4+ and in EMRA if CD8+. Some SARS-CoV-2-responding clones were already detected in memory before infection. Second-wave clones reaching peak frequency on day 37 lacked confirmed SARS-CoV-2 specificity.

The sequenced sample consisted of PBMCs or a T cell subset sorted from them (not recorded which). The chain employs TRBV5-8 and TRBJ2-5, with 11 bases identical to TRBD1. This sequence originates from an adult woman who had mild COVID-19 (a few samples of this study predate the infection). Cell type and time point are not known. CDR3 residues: CASSFRTGGVETQYF. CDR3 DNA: TGTGCCAGCAGCTTTCGGACAGGGGGCGTAGAGACCCAGTACTTC. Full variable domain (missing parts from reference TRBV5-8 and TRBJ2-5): EAGVTQSPTHLIKTRGQQATLRCSPISGHTSVYWYQQALGLGLQFLLWYDEGEERNRGNFPPRFSGRQFPNYSSELNVNALELEDSALYLCASSFRTGGVETQYFGPGTRLLVL.